These T cell receptor beta chains were read from a single sample in a study of CXCR3-negative and CXCR3-positive naive CD8 T cells. TCRdb reprocessed the 5' RACE reads, keeping one entry per CDR3 protein, no DNA. The sample has 5,500 to 8,000 distinct CDR3 sequences. Sequenced: naive CXCR3- CD8+ T cells from blood. The source of these receptors is a human donor in good health. Some clones in this sample may be carry-over from other donors' samples. Both conserved end residues are part of each CDR3. The size field is filled for only some rows; it gives once, few, many or a size class.

v_call: TRBV19; j_call: TRBJ2-1; clone_size: -; cdr3_aa: CASSLAGTSGYNEQFF
v_call: TRBV7-9; j_call: TRBJ2-1; clone_size: medium-sized; cdr3_aa: CARGEVSPDNEQFF
v_call: TRBV27; j_call: TRBJ2-1; clone_size: medium-sized; cdr3_aa: CASSPLQGRDNEQFF
v_call: TRBV6-2/TRBV6-3; j_call: TRBJ2-3; clone_size: medium-sized; cdr3_aa: CASSYFGGTTRDTQYF
v_call: TRBV4-1; j_call: TRBJ1-1; clone_size: -; cdr3_aa: CASSLPQGNTEAFF
v_call: TRBV27; j_call: TRBJ2-1; clone_size: medium-sized; cdr3_aa: CASSLAGQGYNEQFF
v_call: TRBV15; j_call: TRBJ1-1; clone_size: -; cdr3_aa: CATSRGMFDTNTEAFF
v_call: TRBV9; j_call: TRBJ2-1; clone_size: medium-sized; cdr3_aa: CASSVPGAGLDEQFF
v_call: TRBV29-1; j_call: TRBJ2-5; clone_size: medium-sized; cdr3_aa: CSVPLGGTPSRETQYF
v_call: TRBV29-1; j_call: TRBJ2-1; clone_size: medium-sized; cdr3_aa: CSVEDLYPNNEQFF
v_call: TRBV6-1; j_call: TRBJ2-3; clone_size: -; cdr3_aa: CASSESQGRDTQYF
v_call: TRBV7-3; j_call: TRBJ2-5; clone_size: -; cdr3_aa: CASSLRGLSNQETQYF
v_call: TRBV5-4; j_call: TRBJ2-1; clone_size: medium-sized; cdr3_aa: CASSLYGSSYNEQFF
v_call: TRBV7-9; j_call: TRBJ2-5; clone_size: medium-sized; cdr3_aa: CASSGSRRDTAEETQYF
v_call: TRBV6-1; j_call: TRBJ2-3; clone_size: -; cdr3_aa: CASSEGDRRQYF